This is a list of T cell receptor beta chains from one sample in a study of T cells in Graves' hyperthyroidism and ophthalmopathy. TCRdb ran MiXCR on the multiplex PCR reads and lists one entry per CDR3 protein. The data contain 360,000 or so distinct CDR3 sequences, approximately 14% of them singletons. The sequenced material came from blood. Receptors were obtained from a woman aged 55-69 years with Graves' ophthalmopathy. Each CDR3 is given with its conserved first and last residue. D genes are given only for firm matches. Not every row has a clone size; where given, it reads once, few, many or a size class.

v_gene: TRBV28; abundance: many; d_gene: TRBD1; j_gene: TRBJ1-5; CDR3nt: TGTGCCAGCAGATTATCGGGACAGGGGATCGGGGGCAATCAGCCCCAGCATTTT; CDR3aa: CASRLSGQGIGGNQPQHF
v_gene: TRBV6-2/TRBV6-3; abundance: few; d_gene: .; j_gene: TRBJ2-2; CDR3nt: TGTGCCAGCAGCACTCGACGAGGCACCGGGGAGCTGTTTTTT; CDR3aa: CASSTRRGTGELFF
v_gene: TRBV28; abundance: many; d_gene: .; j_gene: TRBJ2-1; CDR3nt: TGTGCCAGCACCATAGCGGACGGAGGAGTAAATGAGCAGTTCTTC; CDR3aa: CASTIADGGVNEQFF
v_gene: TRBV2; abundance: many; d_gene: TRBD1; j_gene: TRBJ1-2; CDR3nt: TGTGCCAGCCTATTCGGACAGGCTATCAACTATGGCTACACCTTC; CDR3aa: CASLFGQAINYGYTF
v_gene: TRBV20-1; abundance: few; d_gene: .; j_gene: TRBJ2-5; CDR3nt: TGCAGTGCAGACCGGACAGCGGAGACCCAGTACTTC; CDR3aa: CSADRTAETQYF
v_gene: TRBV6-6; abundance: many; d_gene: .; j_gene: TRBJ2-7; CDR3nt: TGTGCCAGCAGTTACTCCTTCGAACCGGGCCTGGGGTACGAGCAGTACTTC; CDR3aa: CASSYSFEPGLGYEQYF
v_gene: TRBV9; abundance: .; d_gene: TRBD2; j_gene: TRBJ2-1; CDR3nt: TGTGCCAGCAGCCCAGGGGTAGCGGGAGCGAATGAGCAGTTCTTC; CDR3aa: CASSPGVAGANEQFF
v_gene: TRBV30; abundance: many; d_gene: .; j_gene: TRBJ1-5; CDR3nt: TGTGCCTGGAGTGTCGGCATTAGCAATCAGCCCCAGCATTTT; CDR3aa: CAWSVGISNQPQHF
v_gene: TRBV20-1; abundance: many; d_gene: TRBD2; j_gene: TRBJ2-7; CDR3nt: TGCAGTGCTAGAGATCGACTAGCGGGAGGGTACGAGCAGTACTTC; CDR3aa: CSARDRLAGGYEQYF
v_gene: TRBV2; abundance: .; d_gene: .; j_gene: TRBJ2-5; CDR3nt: TGTGCCAGCCTAGTCGAGACCCAGTACTTC; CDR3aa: CASLVETQYF
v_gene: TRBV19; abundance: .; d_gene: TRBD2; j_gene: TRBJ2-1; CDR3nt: TGTGCCAGTAGGGGAGGGAGCGGGAGGTCCTACTACAATGAGCAGTTCTTC; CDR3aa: CASRGGSGRSYYNEQFF
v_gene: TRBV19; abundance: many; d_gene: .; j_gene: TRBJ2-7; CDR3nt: TGTGCCAGTAGTATCGTCCCGAGGACGGGATTTTCCTACGAGCAGTACTTC; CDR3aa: CASSIVPRTGFSYEQYF
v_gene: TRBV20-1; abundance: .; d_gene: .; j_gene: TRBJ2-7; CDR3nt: TGCAGTGCTAGAGATCGAACAGGCCACTACGAGCAGTACTTC; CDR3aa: CSARDRTGHYEQYF
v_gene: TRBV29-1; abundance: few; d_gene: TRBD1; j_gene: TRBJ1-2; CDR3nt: TGCAGCGTTGAAGGGGACAGCCCTAACTATGGCTACACCTTC; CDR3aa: CSVEGDSPNYGYTF
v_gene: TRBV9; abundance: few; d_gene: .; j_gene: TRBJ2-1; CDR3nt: TGTGCCAGCAGCGAGGGTGGGGCAGGAACCTACAATGAGCAGTTCTTC; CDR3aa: CASSEGGAGTYNEQFF
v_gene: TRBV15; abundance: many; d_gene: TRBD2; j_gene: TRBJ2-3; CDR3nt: TGTGCCACCAGCAGAGATTATCGTGGGACTAGCGGCACAGATACGCAGTATTTT; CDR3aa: CATSRDYRGTSGTDTQYF
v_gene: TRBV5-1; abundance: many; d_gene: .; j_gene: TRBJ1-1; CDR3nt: TGCGCCAGCAGCTTGGGGGGTCGGGGCGTGAACACTGAAGCTTTCTTT; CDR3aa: CASSLGGRGVNTEAFF
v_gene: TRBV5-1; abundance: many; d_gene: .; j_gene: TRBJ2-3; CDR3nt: TGCGCCAGCAGCTTGGTCGGGGATGCCACAGATACGCAGTATTTT; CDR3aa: CASSLVGDATDTQYF
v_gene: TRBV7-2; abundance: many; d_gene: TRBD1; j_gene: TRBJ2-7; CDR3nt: TGTGCCAGCAGCTCTGACAGGGGGCCCTACGAGCAGTACTTC; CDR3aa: CASSSDRGPYEQYF
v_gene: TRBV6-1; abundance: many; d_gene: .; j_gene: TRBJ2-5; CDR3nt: TGTGCCAGCAGAAGAAACGGTGGGACCCAGTACTTC; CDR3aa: CASRRNGGTQYF
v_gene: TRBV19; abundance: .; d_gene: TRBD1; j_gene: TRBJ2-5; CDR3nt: TGTGCCAGTAGTATCACCGGGACAGGGGGCGGGGAGACCCAGTACTTC; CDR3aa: CASSITGTGGGETQYF
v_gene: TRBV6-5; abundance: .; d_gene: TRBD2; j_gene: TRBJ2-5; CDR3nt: TGTGCCAGCAGTTACCCTGGGACTAGCGGGAGAGAGACCCAGTACTTC; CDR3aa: CASSYPGTSGRETQYF
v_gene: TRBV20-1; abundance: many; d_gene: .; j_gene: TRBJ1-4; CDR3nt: TGCAGTGCTAGAGATCTCTCGGGAGAAAAACTGTTTTTT; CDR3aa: CSARDLSGEKLFF
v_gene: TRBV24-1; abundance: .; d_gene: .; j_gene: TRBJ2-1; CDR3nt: TGTGCCACCAGTCGGCGGTACAATGAGCAGTTCTTC; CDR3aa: CATSRRYNEQFF
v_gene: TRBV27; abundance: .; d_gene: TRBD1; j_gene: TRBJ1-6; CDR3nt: TGTGCCAGCAATAAACAGGGGATGGATAATTCACCCCTCCACTTT; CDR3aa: CASNKQGMDNSPLHF
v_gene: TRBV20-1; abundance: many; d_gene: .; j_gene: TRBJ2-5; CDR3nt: TGCAGTGCTAGAGATCGAGGGGGAGAGACCCAGTACTTC; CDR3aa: CSARDRGGETQYF
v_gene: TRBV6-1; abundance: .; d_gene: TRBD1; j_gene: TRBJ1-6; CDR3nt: TGTGCCAGCAGTTACTCGGACAGGAGCTCACCCCTCCACTTT; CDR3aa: CASSYSDRSSPLHF
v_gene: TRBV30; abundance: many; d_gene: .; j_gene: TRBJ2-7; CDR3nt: TGTGCCTGGAGTGACAATACCGACGAGCAGTACTTC; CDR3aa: CAWSDNTDEQYF
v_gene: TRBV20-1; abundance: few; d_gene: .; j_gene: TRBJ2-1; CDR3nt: TGCAGTGCTAGAGATCGGCAGGGTTACCTAGATGAGCAGTTCTTC; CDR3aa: CSARDRQGYLDEQFF
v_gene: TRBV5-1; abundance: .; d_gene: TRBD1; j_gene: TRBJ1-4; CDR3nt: TGCGCCAGCAGCGCCGGACAGGGGAGCCCGATTTTGGAAAAACTGTTTTTT; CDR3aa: CASSAGQGSPILEKLFF
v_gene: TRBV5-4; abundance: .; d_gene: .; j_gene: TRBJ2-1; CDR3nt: TGTGCCAGCAGCTTGTGGGAGTCCTTCTACAATGAGCAGTTCTTC; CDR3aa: CASSLWESFYNEQFF
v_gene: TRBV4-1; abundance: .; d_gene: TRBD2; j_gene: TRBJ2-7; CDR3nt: TGCGCCAGCAGCCAACCCGGGACTAGCGCCCACGAGCAGTACTTC; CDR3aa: CASSQPGTSAHEQYF
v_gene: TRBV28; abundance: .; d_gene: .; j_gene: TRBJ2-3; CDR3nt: TGTACCAGCAGTTCAATCACAGATACGCAGTATTTT; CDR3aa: CTSSSITDTQYF
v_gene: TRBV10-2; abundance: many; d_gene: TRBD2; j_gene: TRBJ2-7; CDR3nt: TGCGCCAGCAGTCGAGCGGGATTAGGCGAGCAGTACTTC; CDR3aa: CASSRAGLGEQYF
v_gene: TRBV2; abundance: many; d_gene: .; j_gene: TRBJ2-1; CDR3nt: TGTGCCAGCAGTGCCCCGTTCGGGGCCAATGAGCAGTTCTTC; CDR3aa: CASSAPFGANEQFF
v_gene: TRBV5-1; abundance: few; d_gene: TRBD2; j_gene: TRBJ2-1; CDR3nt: TGCGCCAGCAGCTCCAGGACTAGCGGGATGGGGTCCTACAATGAGCAGTTCTTC; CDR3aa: CASSSRTSGMGSYNEQFF
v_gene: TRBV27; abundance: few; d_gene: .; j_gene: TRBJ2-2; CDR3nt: TGTGCCAGCAGGACAAGACAGAGGGAGTTCGGGGAGCTGTTTTTT; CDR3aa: CASRTRQREFGELFF
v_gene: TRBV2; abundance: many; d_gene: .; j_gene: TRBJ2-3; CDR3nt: TGTGCCAGCAGAACCCTGGCGGGGGATACGCAGTATTTT; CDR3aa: CASRTLAGDTQYF
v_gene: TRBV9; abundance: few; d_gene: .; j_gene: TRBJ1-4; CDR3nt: TGTGCCAGCAGTGCTCAGGCAACTAATGAAAAACTGTTTTTT; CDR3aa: CASSAQATNEKLFF
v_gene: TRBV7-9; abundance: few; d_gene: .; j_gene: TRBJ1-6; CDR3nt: TGTGCCAGCAGCTTCGGACAAAAGAATTCACCCCTCCACTTT; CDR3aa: CASSFGQKNSPLHF
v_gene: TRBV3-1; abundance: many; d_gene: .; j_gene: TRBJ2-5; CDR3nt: TGTGCCAGCAGCCAAGTGGACACGGCGTCAGAGACCCAGTACTTC; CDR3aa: CASSQVDTASETQYF
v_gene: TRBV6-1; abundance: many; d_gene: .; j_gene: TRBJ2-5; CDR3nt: TGTGCCAGCAGTCCCCCAGGGTTTGGAGGGAAAGAGACCCAGTACTTC; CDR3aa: CASSPPGFGGKETQYF